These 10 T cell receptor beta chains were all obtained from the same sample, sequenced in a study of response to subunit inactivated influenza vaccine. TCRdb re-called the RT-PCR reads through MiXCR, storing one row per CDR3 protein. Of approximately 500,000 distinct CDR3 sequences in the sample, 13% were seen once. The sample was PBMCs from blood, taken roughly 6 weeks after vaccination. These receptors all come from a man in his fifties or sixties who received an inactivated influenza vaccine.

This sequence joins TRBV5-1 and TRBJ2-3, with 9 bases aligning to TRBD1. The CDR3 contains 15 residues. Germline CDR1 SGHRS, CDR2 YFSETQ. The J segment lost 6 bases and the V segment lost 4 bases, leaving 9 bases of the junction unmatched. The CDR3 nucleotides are TGCGCCAGCAGCGTAGAGGGACAGGGTATGGATACGCAGTATTTT. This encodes CASSVEGQGMDTQYF.

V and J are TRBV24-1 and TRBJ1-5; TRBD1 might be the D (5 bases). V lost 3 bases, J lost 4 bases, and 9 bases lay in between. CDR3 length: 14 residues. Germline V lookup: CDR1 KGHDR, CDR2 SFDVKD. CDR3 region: CATSDTRGNQPQHF. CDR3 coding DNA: TGTGCCACCAGTGATACTAGGGGAAATCAGCCCCAGCATTTT.

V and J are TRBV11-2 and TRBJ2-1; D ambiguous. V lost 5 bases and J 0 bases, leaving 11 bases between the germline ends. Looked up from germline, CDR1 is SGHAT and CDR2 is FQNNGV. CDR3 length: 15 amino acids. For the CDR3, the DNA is TGTGCCAGCAGCGAAGGAGTGAGCTCCTACAATGAGCAGTTCTTC. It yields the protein CASSEGVSSYNEQFF.

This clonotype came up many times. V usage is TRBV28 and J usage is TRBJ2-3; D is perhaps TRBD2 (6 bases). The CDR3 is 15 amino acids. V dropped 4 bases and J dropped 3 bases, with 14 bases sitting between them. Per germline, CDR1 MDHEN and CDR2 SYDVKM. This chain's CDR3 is CASSSDLGRTDTQYF. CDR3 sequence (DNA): TGTGCCAGCAGTTCTGACCTCGGGAGAACAGATACGCAGTATTTT.

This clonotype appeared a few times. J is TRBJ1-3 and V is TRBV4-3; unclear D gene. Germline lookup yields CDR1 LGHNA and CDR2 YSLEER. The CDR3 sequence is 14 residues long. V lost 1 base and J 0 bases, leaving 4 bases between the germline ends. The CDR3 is CASSQGFSGNTIYF. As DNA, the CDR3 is TGCGCCAGCAGCCAAGGGTTCTCTGGAAACACCATATATTTT.

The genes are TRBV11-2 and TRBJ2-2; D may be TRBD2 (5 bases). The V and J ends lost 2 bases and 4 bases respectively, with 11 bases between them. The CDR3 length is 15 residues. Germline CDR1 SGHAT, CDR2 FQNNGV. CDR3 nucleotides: TGTGCCAGCAGCTTACGGAGCGGTGTCACCGGGGAGCTGTTTTTT. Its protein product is CASSLRSGVTGELFF. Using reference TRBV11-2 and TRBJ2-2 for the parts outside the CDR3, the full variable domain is EAGVAQSPRYKIIEKRQSVAFWCNPISGHATLYWYQQILGQGPKLLIQFQNNGVVDDSQLPKDRFSAERLKGVDSTLKIQPAKLEDSAVYLCASSLRSGVTGELFFGEGSRLTVL.

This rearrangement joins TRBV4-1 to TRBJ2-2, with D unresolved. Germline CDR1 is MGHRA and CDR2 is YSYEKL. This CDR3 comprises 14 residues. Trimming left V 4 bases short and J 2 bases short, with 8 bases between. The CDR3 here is CASSLQVNTGELFF. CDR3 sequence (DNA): TGCGCCAGCAGCCTGCAGGTTAACACCGGGGAGCTGTTTTTT.

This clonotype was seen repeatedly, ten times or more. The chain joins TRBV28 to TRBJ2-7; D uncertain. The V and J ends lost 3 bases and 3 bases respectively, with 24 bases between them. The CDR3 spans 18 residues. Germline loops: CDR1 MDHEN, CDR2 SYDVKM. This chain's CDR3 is CASSFSIVLGRSHYEQYF. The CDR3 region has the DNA TGTGCCAGCAGTTTCTCCATTGTCCTCGGTAGAAGTCACTACGAGCAGTACTTC.

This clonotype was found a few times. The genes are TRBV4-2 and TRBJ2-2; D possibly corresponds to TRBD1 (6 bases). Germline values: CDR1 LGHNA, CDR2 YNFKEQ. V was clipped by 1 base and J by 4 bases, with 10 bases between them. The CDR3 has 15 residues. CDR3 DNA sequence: TGTGCCAGCAGCCAAGGGGGGCGAGGCACCGGGGAGCTGTTTTTT. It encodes CASSQGGRGTGELFF.

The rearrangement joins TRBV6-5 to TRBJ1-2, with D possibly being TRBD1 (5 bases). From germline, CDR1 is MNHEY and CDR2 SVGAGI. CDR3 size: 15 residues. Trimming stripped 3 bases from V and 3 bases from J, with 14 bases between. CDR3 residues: CASSYRLQGHYGYTF. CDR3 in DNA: TGTGCCAGCAGTTATCGTTTGCAGGGTCACTATGGCTACACCTTC.